Each of the 23 T cell receptor beta chains below was sequenced from the same sample in a study of naive and memory T cell subsets. Both TRBC1 and TRBC2 were covered by a beta constant-region primer of two equimolar oligonucleotides. Four rounds of PCR amplified the ligated cDNA using nested alpha and beta constant-region primers plus SP2. TCRdb re-called the UMI-ligation and nested PCR reads with MiXCR, one entry per CDR3 protein. The table lists just over 80,000 distinct CDR3 sequences, approximately 10% of them singletons. Sequenced material: naive CD8+ T cells from blood. These receptors originate from a human donor in good health.

The chain is built from TRBV6-1 and TRBJ2-1; no clear D. This CDR3 is built from 13 residues. The V gene's germline CDR1 is MNHNS and CDR2 SASEGT. V was pared by 3 bases and J by 7 bases, with 10 bases between. The CDR3 sequence is CASSDGWRNEQFF. CDR3 nucleotide sequence: TGTGCCAGCAGTGATGGTTGGCGGAATGAGCAGTTCTTC.

In this sample, this clonotype turned up many times. CDR3 protein: CASSLGRGTSGSVRVDEQFF. The CDR3 DNA follows: TGTGCCAGCAGCTTAGGGCGGGGGACTAGCGGGAGTGTGAGGGTGGATGAGCAGTTCTTC. The chain is built from TRBV7-9 and TRBJ2-1; 14 bases are a match to TRBD2. The V gene end was trimmed by 1 base and the J gene end by 8 bases; junction bases not matched to a gene: 16. Germline V gene data show CDR1 as SEHNR and CDR2 as FQNEAQ (reference sequence). The CDR3 is 20 residues long.

The chain carries TRBV6-2 or TRBV6-3 and TRBJ2-1; D is undetermined. The CDR3 is 15 residues long. V dropped 6 bases and J dropped 4 bases, with 16 bases sitting between them. Germline assignment: CDR1 MNHEY and CDR2 SVGEGT. CDR3 DNA sequence: TGTGCCAGCAGGCCGTCTAAGGAGCTTTACAATGAGCAGTTCTTC. This gives the protein CASRPSKELYNEQFF.

This clonotype has just a few counts. The J gene is TRBJ2-1, the V gene TRBV25-1; 11 bases map to TRBD2. The CDR3 contains 16 residues. CDR1 is MGHDK and CDR2 is SYGVNS in the germline V gene. V shed 5 bases and J 2 bases; nucleotides not matched to a gene: 5. CDR3 sequence: CASSRRTSGPYNEQFF. DNA for the CDR3: TGTGCCAGCAGTCGACGGACTAGCGGGCCCTACAATGAGCAGTTCTTC.

The sample holds a few counts of this clonotype. V gene TRBV5-8 combines with J gene TRBJ2-5; no definite D call. Germline-derived CDR1 and CDR2 are SGHTS and YDEGEE. CDR3 size: 13 residues. The V end lost 4 bases, the J end lost 4 bases, and 11 bases lay between the germline ends. The DNA for the CDR3 is TGTGCCAGCAGCGGCGTCGTGAGAGAGACCCAGTACTTC. It yields the protein CASSGVVRETQYF.

This chain uses TRBV28 with TRBJ2-7; D call uncertain. Trimming cost V 8 bases and J 2 bases, with 10 bases left between them. The CDR3 is made up of 12 amino acids. CDR1 MDHEN and CDR2 SYDVKM come from the germline V gene. This CDR3 is CASGYKAYEQYF. The CDR3 coding sequence is TGTGCCAGCGGCTACAAAGCCTACGAGCAGTACTTC.

This clonotype was seen at least ten times. V gene TRBV27 combines with J gene TRBJ2-1; TRBD2 is a possible D gene (6 bases). Germline V lookup: CDR1 MNHEY, CDR2 SMNVEV (reference sequence). The CDR3 loop spans 15 amino acids. V shed 3 bases and J shed 0 bases, with 9 bases lying between them. The CDR3 here is CASSFDGSSYNEQFF. DNA for the CDR3: TGTGCCAGCAGTTTCGACGGGAGCTCCTACAATGAGCAGTTCTTC.

This clonotype was observed a handful of times. The rearrangement joins TRBV3-1 to TRBJ2-7; no firm D call. Looked up from germline, CDR1 is LGHDT and CDR2 is YNNKEL (reference sequence). CDR3 length equals 15 residues. V gave up 0 bases and J gave up 0 bases, with 9 bases separating them. The CDR3: CASSQDRPASYEQYF. CDR3 DNA: TGTGCCAGCAGCCAAGATCGACCGGCCTCCTACGAGCAGTACTTC.

This clonotype was seen a handful of times. The genes are TRBV6-5 and TRBJ1-2, with TRBD1 identical over 7 bases. This CDR3 has 14 residues. V shed 5 bases and J 6 bases; nucleotides not matched to a gene: 9. In germline, CDR1 is MNHEY, CDR2 SVGAGI. The CDR3 region has the DNA TGTGCCAGCAGTAGTACAGGGGAATTCGATGGCTACACCTTC. Translating it yields CASSSTGEFDGYTF.

This clonotype has a handful of counts. The chain has TRBV20-1 and TRBJ1-1; 9 nucleotides agree with TRBD1. Germline V gene data show CDR1 as DFQATT and CDR2 as SNEGSKA (reference sequence). This CDR3 region has 13 residues. V lost 5 bases to trimming and J lost 6 bases; unmatched junction nucleotides: 7. DNA for the CDR3: TGCAGTGCTCTTGGACAGGGGTTTCCTGAAGCTTTCTTT. This encodes CSALGQGFPEAFF.

This clonotype was seen ten or more times. CDR3: CASSLAGGTYEQYF. The DNA of the CDR3 is TGTGCCAGCAGCTTAGCGGGAGGGACCTACGAGCAGTACTTC. This chain connects TRBV13 to TRBJ2-7, with 8 bases identical to TRBD2. The CDR3 consists of 14 residues. Losses at the gene ends were 1 base for V and 2 bases for J; bases not matched to a gene: 1. Per germline, CDR1 PRHDT and CDR2 FYEKMQ (reference sequence).

Many counts were recorded for this clonotype. The rearrangement joins TRBV9 to TRBJ2-1; D is unclear. The CDR3 is made up of 12 amino acids. V was pared by 4 bases and J by 5 bases, with 7 bases between. Per germline, CDR1 SGDLS and CDR2 YYNGEE. The CDR3: CASSPPNNEQFF. The CDR3 nucleotides are TGTGCCAGCAGCCCTCCGAACAATGAGCAGTTCTTC.

This clonotype occurred many times. The chain is built from TRBV11-2 and TRBJ2-1; D unclear. CDR1 is SGHAT, CDR2 FQNNGV, per germline. This CDR3 spans 15 amino acids. Trimming pared 1 base from V and 7 bases from J, leaving 14 bases between. DNA of the CDR3: TGTGCCAGCAGCTTAGGAGACTCACCCCGTAATGAGCAGTTCTTC. It encodes CASSLGDSPRNEQFF.

Only a few counts were recorded for this clonotype. The chain links TRBV10-3 to TRBJ2-7; unclear D gene. CDR1 and CDR2 (germline): ENHRY, SYGVKD. This CDR3 region has 15 residues. V lost 2 bases, J lost 2 bases, and 13 bases lay in between. The DNA of the CDR3 is TGTGCCATCAGTGAGCGGGCCGTAAAACCCTACGAGCAGTACTTC. This codes for CAISERAVKPYEQYF.

This clonotype was observed a few times. The rearrangement joins TRBV29-1 to TRBJ2-7; D is perhaps TRBD1 (5 bases). Looked up from germline, CDR1 is SQVTM and CDR2 is ANQGSEA. This CDR3 is built from 13 residues. Trimming pared 7 bases from V and 1 base from J, leaving 14 bases between. The CDR3 DNA reads TGCAGCGGAAGGGGCTCCCGGTCCTACGAGCAGTACTTC. Its translation: CSGRGSRSYEQYF.

The chain uses TRBV2 and TRBJ2-7; 9 bases align to TRBD1. CDR1 and CDR2 from the germline V gene are SNHLY and FYNNEI. The CDR3 contains 12 residues. The V and J ends lost 6 bases and 7 bases, in that order; junction bases with no gene match: 4. For the CDR3, the DNA is TGTGCCAGCAGCTACAGGGGGCGAGAGCAGTACTTC. It specifies CASSYRGREQYF.

This clonotype was detected many times. The V and J genes are TRBV28 and TRBJ2-7; D is unresolved. Between the trimmed V and J ends, which lost 6 bases and 7 bases, there was a span of 10 bases. Per the germline V gene, CDR1 is MDHEN and CDR2 is SYDVKM. The CDR3 consists of 11 residues. CDR3 residues: CASSNSWEQYF. As DNA, the CDR3 is TGTGCCAGCAGCAACTCCTGGGAGCAGTACTTC.

This clonotype was recorded many times. This chain joins TRBV7-8 and TRBJ2-5; 8 bases are shared with TRBD2. V lost 2 bases to trimming and J lost 4 bases; unmatched junction nucleotides: 3. Germline V gene sequence: CDR1 SGHVS, CDR2 FQNEAQ. The CDR3 covers 14 residues. DNA for the CDR3: TGTGCCAGCAGCTTACGCGGGAGGACAGAGACCCAGTACTTC. This translates into CASSLRGRTETQYF.

This clonotype turned up a few times. The rearrangement uses TRBV7-6 and TRBJ2-3; 11 bases are shared with TRBD2. From germline, CDR1 is SGHVS and CDR2 FNYEAQ. This CDR3 is 17 amino acids long. V gave up 5 bases and J gave up 3 bases; unmatched junction bases: 10. CDR3 nucleotides: TGTGCCAGCAGCGCGACAATAGCGGGAGGGCCGACAGATACGCAGTATTTT. This sequence encodes CASSATIAGGPTDTQYF. Combining the CDR3 with reference TRBV7-6 and TRBJ2-3 gives the whole variable domain GAGVSQSPRYKVTKRGQDVALRCDPISGHVSLYWYRQALGQGPEFLTYFNYEAQQDKSGLPNDRFSAERPEGSISTLTIQRTEQRDSAMYRCASSATIAGGPTDTQYFGPGTRLTVL.

This clonotype was seen only a few times. This chain connects TRBV7-9 to TRBJ2-7; D is perhaps TRBD1 or TRBD2 (5 bases each). The CDR3 loop spans 17 amino acids. Germline CDR1 is SEHNR and CDR2 is FQNEAQ (reference sequence). The germline V and J ends were trimmed by 0 bases and 3 bases, with 18 bases remaining between them. The CDR3 region is CASSLAWGTPEVYEQYF. The CDR3 region has the DNA TGTGCCAGCAGCTTAGCGTGGGGGACCCCAGAAGTCTACGAGCAGTACTTC.

In its sample, this clonotype was seen once. J is TRBJ2-1 and V is TRBV12-3 or TRBV12-4, with 7 bases that match TRBD2. This CDR3 has 15 residues. V lost 7 bases and J lost 3; bases outside the gene matches: 9. CDR3 nucleotides: TGTGCCAGCATCCCCGGGCTAGCGGACTACAATGAGCAGTTCTTC. It translates to CASIPGLADYNEQFF.

This clonotype was found many times. The chain has TRBV6-2 or TRBV6-3 and TRBJ2-3; 9 bases align to TRBD2. The CDR3 runs to 14 residues. The germline V gene encodes CDR1 MNHEY and CDR2 SVGEGT. J gave up 6 bases and V 3 bases, and 4 bases lay outside the gene matches. The CDR3 nucleotides are TGTGCCAGCAGTTATATGCTAGCGGGGGATACGCAGTATTTT. Its translation: CASSYMLAGDTQYF.

Only a few counts were recorded for this clonotype. V and J are TRBV14 and TRBJ1-1; TRBD1 agrees at 7 bases. J gave up 4 bases and V 2 bases, and 10 bases lay outside the gene matches. Germline values: CDR1 SGHDN, CDR2 FVKESK. The CDR3 extends over 16 amino acids. In nucleotides, the CDR3 is TGTGCCAGCAGCCAACTAGACAGGGCAGTGCGCACTGAAGCTTTCTTT. Residues: CASSQLDRAVRTEAFF.